The rows below give T cell receptor beta chains drawn from one sample of a study of blood T cell repertoires in COVID-19. Here immunoSEQ multiplex PCR was the method, and the copy in TCRdb shows in-frame clones only, minus some. The sample holds about 210,000 clones, 84% seen once. What was sequenced was peripheral blood. The receptors were sampled from a woman aged 80 or over with COVID-19, enrolled during active disease. Both conserved end residues are part of each CDR3. A D gene is named only where the DNA matches it firmly. Clone size is given for some rows only: seen once, a few or many times, or a class if the clone is expanded.

TRBV4-3,-,-,TRBJ1-5,CASSQDRAGAQHF,TGCGCCAGCAGCCAAGATCGGGCGGGGGCCCAGCATTTT
TRBV28,-,TRBD1,TRBJ1-4,CASSLGTGGSSEKLFF,TGTGCCAGCAGTTTAGGGACAGGGGGGTCTAGTGAAAAACTGTTTTTT
TRBV7-2,-,-,TRBJ1-2,CASSKTASYGYTF,TGTGCCAGCTCTAAGACAGCGTCGTATGGCTACACCTTC
TRBV18,-,TRBD1,TRBJ1-5,CASSGQGLPNQPQHF,TGTGCCAGCTCAGGACAGGGTTTACCCAATCAGCCCCAGCATTTT
TRBV11-3,-,-,TRBJ1-1,CASSPNGGTEAFF,TGTGCCAGCAGCCCCAACGGCGGGACTGAAGCTTTCTTT
TRBV4-1,-,TRBD1,TRBJ1-1,CASSQVAGGNTEAFF,TGCGCCAGCAGCCAAGTGGCAGGGGGGAACACTGAAGCTTTCTTT
TRBV20-1,-,TRBD2,TRBJ2-3,CSASPLAGGLGTQYF,TGCAGTGCTAGTCCACTAGCGGGGGGGCTCGGTACGCAGTATTTT
TRBV3-1/TRBV3-2,-,-,TRBJ1-1,CASSQDTGKPEAFF,TGTGCCAGCAGCCAAGATACAGGAAAACCTGAAGCTTTCTTT
TRBV3-1/TRBV3-2,-,TRBD2,TRBJ2-3,CASSQRTSGGALGDTQYF,TGTGCCAGCAGCCAACGGACTAGCGGGGGGGCTCTGGGAGATACGCAGTATTTT
TRBV6-1,few,TRBD1,TRBJ1-2,CASSESGTAYGYTF,TGTGCCAGCAGTGAAAGTGGGACAGCCTATGGCTACACCTTC
TRBV30,-,TRBD2,TRBJ2-2,CAWSVRSSGGASSNTGELFF,TGTGCCTGGAGTGTACGATCTAGCGGGGGAGCCAGTTCGAACACCGGGGAGCTGTTTTTT
TRBV4-2,-,-,TRBJ1-1,CASSQEGGAPGEAFF,TGTGCCAGCAGCCAAGAAGGGGGGGCGCCGGGAGAAGCTTTCTTT
TRBV6-1,-,-,TRBJ1-4,CASSELGTTLFF,TGTGCCAGCAGTGAACTTGGGACAACGCTGTTTTTT
TRBV5-1,-,-,TRBJ2-1,CASTLGQYNEQFF,TGCGCCAGCACCCTGGGGCAGTACAATGAGCAGTTCTTC
TRBV30,few,-,TRBJ2-7,CAWSGQGYEQYF,TGTGCCTGGAGTGGGCAGGGCTACGAGCAGTACTTC
TRBV6-4,-,-,TRBJ2-3,CASSWQSTDTQYF,TGTGCCAGCAGTTGGCAGAGCACAGATACGCAGTATTTT
TRBV10-3,-,-,TRBJ1-3,CAISEVRGSSGNTIYF,TGTGCCATCAGTGAGGTCAGGGGCTCCTCTGGAAACACCATATATTTT
TRBV6-1,-,TRBD1,TRBJ1-1,CASSEALGQGGGEAFF,TGTGCCAGCAGTGAAGCCCTGGGACAGGGGGGCGGTGAAGCTTTCTTT
TRBV6-5,-,-,TRBJ2-1,CASTERQSSYNEQFF,TGTGCCAGCACCGAGCGACAGAGCTCCTACAATGAGCAGTTCTTC
TRBV19,-,-,TRBJ2-2,CASIQGQYTGELFF,TGTGCCAGTATACAGGGTCAATACACCGGGGAGCTGTTTTTT
TRBV7-9,-,-,TRBJ1-5,CASSGDNWGQPQHF,TGTGCCAGCAGCGGGGACAATTGGGGTCAGCCCCAGCATTTT
TRBV7-6,few,-,TRBJ2-2,CASSLTGHTGELFF,TGTGCCAGCAGCCTCACAGGTCACACCGGGGAGCTGTTTTTT
TRBV6-6,-,-,TRBJ1-1,CATLELLGEAFF,TGTGCCACCCTGGAGCTTCTCGGTGAAGCTTTCTTT
TRBV6-5,-,-,TRBJ2-2,CASSYSESGGELFF,TGTGCCAGCAGTTACTCGGAATCGGGCGGGGAGCTGTTTTTT
TRBV28,-,-,TRBJ1-2,CASASVGDYYGYTF,TGTGCCAGCGCGTCTGTAGGGGACTACTATGGCTACACCTTC
TRBV29-1,-,TRBD1,TRBJ1-1,CSVSRGVGRGDTEAFF,TGCAGCGTTTCAAGGGGCGTAGGCAGGGGGGACACTGAAGCTTTCTTT
TRBV7-2,-,TRBD2,TRBJ2-5,CASSFTTGGKRETQYF,TGTGCCAGCAGCTTCACTACGGGGGGAAAGCGGGAGACCCAGTACTTC
TRBV27,-,-,TRBJ2-5,CASSLRPGETQYF,TGTGCCAGCAGTTTAAGGCCGGGAGAGACCCAGTACTTC
TRBV5-6,-,-,TRBJ1-1,CASSFRRTLNTEAFF,TGTGCCAGCAGCTTTCGGCGGACTCTGAACACTGAAGCTTTCTTT
TRBV21-1,-,-,TRBJ2-3,CASNPLVWTEESDTQYF,TGTGCCAGCAATCCGCTGGTTTGGACGGAGGAGTCAGATACGCAGTATTTT
TRBV5-1,-,-,TRBJ2-5,CASSLREGQETQYF,TGCGCCAGCAGCTTGCGTGAGGGCCAAGAGACCCAGTACTTC
TRBV18,-,-,TRBJ1-1,CASSPVGVKIPEAFF,TGTGCCAGCTCACCCGTGGGAGTTAAGATCCCTGAAGCTTTCTTT
TRBV7-2,-,TRBD1,TRBJ2-2,CASSDRGLLTGELFF,TGTGCCAGCAGCGACAGGGGGCTTTTGACCGGGGAGCTGTTTTTT
TRBV5-1,few,TRBD1,TRBJ1-2,CASSLTGDLGGYTF,TGCGCCAGCAGCTTAACAGGGGATCTGGGTGGCTACACCTTC
TRBV30,-,-,TRBJ1-4,CAWRRSQTTNEKLFF,TGTGCCTGGAGAAGGAGTCAAACAACTAATGAAAAACTGTTTTTT
TRBV19,-,TRBD1,TRBJ1-5,CASSHDRGGNQPQHF,TGTGCCAGTTCTCACGACAGGGGAGGCAATCAGCCCCAGCATTTT
TRBV6-5,-,TRBD1,TRBJ1-1,CASSYFGQGAIEAFF,TGTGCCAGCAGTTACTTCGGACAGGGGGCTATTGAAGCTTTCTTT
TRBV19,-,-,TRBJ1-4,CASARDAARRGEKLFF,TGTGCCAGCGCCCGGGACGCCGCCCGGAGGGGTGAAAAACTGTTTTTT
TRBV6-6,-,-,TRBJ2-4,CASSPGLAKNIQYF,TGTGCCAGCAGTCCCGGTCTAGCCAAAAACATTCAGTACTTC
TRBV29-1,-,-,TRBJ1-3,CSVGVSGNTIYF,TGCAGCGTTGGAGTCTCTGGAAACACCATATATTTT
TRBV6-5,-,TRBD1,TRBJ2-7,CASSLDRETYEQYF,TGTGCCAGCAGCCTCGACAGGGAAACCTACGAGCAGTACTTC
TRBV19,few,TRBD1,TRBJ2-2,CASSPDRTNTGELFF,TGTGCCAGTAGCCCGGACAGGACGAACACCGGGGAGCTGTTTTTT
TRBV2,-,TRBD1,TRBJ1-5,CASSEDRSGDQPQHF,TGTGCCAGCAGTGAGGACAGGTCGGGCGATCAGCCCCAGCATTTT
TRBV5-1,-,TRBD1,TRBJ1-1,CASSLGQGGLTEAFF,TGCGCCAGCAGCTTGGGACAGGGTGGTTTGACTGAAGCTTTCTTT
TRBV10-3,-,TRBD2,TRBJ2-5,CATTDSGGAGTQYF,TGTGCCACAACGGATAGCGGGGGGGCCGGGACCCAGTACTTC
TRBV27,-,TRBD2,TRBJ2-5,CASRKRAGGQNPETQYF,TGTGCCAGCAGAAAACGTGCGGGGGGGCAAAATCCAGAGACCCAGTACTTC
TRBV28,-,TRBD1,TRBJ2-1,CASSYHDRVYNEQFF,TGTGCCAGCAGTTACCATGACAGGGTATACAATGAGCAGTTCTTC
TRBV6-2/TRBV6-3,-,-,TRBJ2-2,CASSGWTATNTGELFF,TGTGCCAGCAGTGGCTGGACTGCGACGAACACCGGGGAGCTGTTTTTT
TRBV2,-,TRBD1,TRBJ1-5,CASQTGTSNQPQHF,TGTGCCAGCCAGACAGGGACAAGCAATCAGCCCCAGCATTTT
TRBV5-1,-,TRBD1,TRBJ2-2,CASSSTGQGITGELFF,TGCGCCAGCAGCTCGACGGGACAGGGTATCACCGGGGAGCTGTTTTTT
TRBV18,-,-,TRBJ1-1,CASSPPTPSHTEAFF,TGTGCCAGCTCACCACCGACCCCTAGCCACACTGAAGCTTTCTTT
TRBV29-1,-,-,TRBJ1-5,CSVRSEGQPQHF,TGCAGCGTCCGCTCGGAGGGACAGCCCCAGCATTTT
TRBV5-6,-,TRBD1,TRBJ1-5,CASSRRTGGLGAQHF,TGTGCCAGCAGCCGGAGAACAGGGGGCCTAGGGGCCCAGCATTTT
TRBV3-1/TRBV3-2,-,-,TRBJ2-2,CASSLSGSNTGELFF,TGTGCCAGCAGCCTTAGCGGCTCGAACACCGGGGAGCTGTTTTTT
TRBV27,-,TRBD1,TRBJ2-1,CASADRDRVHEQFF,TGTGCCAGCGCGGACCGGGACAGGGTCCATGAGCAGTTCTTC
TRBV7-9,many,TRBD1,TRBJ1-1,CASTPDRALNTEAFF,TGTGCCAGCACCCCTGACAGGGCTTTGAACACTGAAGCTTTCTTT
TRBV11-1,-,TRBD2,TRBJ2-7,CASGSAGAVFYEQYF,TGTGCCAGTGGATCAGCGGGGGCGGTCTTCTACGAGCAGTACTTC
TRBV19,-,TRBD1,TRBJ1-1,CASTTDRKNTEAFF,TGTGCCAGTACCACGGACAGGAAGAACACTGAAGCTTTCTTT
TRBV7-8,-,-,TRBJ1-5,CASSAEAAPQPQHF,TGTGCCAGCAGCGCAGAGGCAGCCCCCCAGCCCCAGCATTTT
TRBV12-5,-,-,TRBJ1-1,CASGYRRRNTEAFF,TGTGCTAGTGGTTATCGGAGAAGGAACACTGAAGCTTTCTTT